This record concerns one T cell receptor (beta chain) sequence. This sample is part of a study of blood T cell repertoires in COVID-19. Sequenced by immunoSEQ multiplex PCR; TCRdb stores in-frame clones only, minus some. The repertoire holds 200,000 to 250,000 clones, with 70% to 90% as singletons. This CDR3 has 18 residues. Germline lookup yields CDR1 MNHEY and CDR2 SMNVEV (reference sequence). Losses at the gene ends were 4 bases for V and 7 bases for J; bases not matched to a gene: 17. The chain combines TRBV27 with TRBJ2-1, with 9 bases aligning to TRBD2. The sample comprised PBMCs or T cells enriched from blood (not recorded which). The TCR originated in a man under 40 who had recovered from COVID-19. The CDR3 spells CASSSKQGLAVRMNEQFF. Written as DNA, the CDR3 is TGTGCCAGCAGTTCCAAACAGGGACTAGCCGTCCGGATGAATGAGCAGTTCTTC.